This is a list of T cell receptor beta chains from one sample in a study of T cell repertoires in cytomegalovirus infection. TCRdb reanalysed the reads using MiXCR and keeps one entry per CDR3 protein. The sample records around 140,000 distinct CDR3 sequences, roughly 32% being singletons. No antigens are known for them. This specimen consisted of CD8+ T cells from cultured PBMCs, obtained from culture after CMV antigen stimulation. These receptors were obtained from a human donor in good health (CMV status not recorded). Some clones in this sample may be carry-over from other donors' samples. Each CDR3 is given with its conserved first and last residue. The D gene is left open where the match is weak. A row's size may be missing; if present it is once, few, many or a size class.

J: TRBJ2-3
D: TRBD2
size: few
V: TRBV4-1
DNA: TGCGCCAGCAGCCTTATGGGACTAGCTCTTTCAGATACGCAGTATTTT
CDR3: CASSLMGLALSDTQYF

J: TRBJ2-7
D: .
size: many
V: TRBV12-3/TRBV12-4
DNA: TGTGCCAGCAGCCCCTCCCGGAGCGGTCCCTACGAGCAGTACTTC
CDR3: CASSPSRSGPYEQYF

J: TRBJ2-1
D: .
size: few
V: TRBV5-6
DNA: TGTGCCAGCAGCCCCCGTGTGCGCGTAGATGAGCAGTTCTTC
CDR3: CASSPRVRVDEQFF

J: TRBJ2-7
D: .
size: .
V: TRBV29-1
DNA: TGCAGCGTTGTTAGCGACTACGAGCAGTACTTC
CDR3: CSVVSDYEQYF

J: TRBJ1-1
D: .
size: few
V: TRBV6-2/TRBV6-3
DNA: TGTGCCAGCACGGAAGCTTTCTTT
CDR3: CASTEAFF

J: TRBJ1-1
D: TRBD1
size: .
V: TRBV20-1
DNA: TGCAGTGCTAGAGACGAGGACAGGGGGAACACTGAAGCTTTCTTT
CDR3: CSARDEDRGNTEAFF

J: TRBJ1-1
D: .
size: few
V: TRBV2
DNA: TGTGCCAGCAGTGCAGGGGCAAACACTGAAGCTTTCTTT
CDR3: CASSAGANTEAFF

J: TRBJ2-1
D: TRBD2
size: .
V: TRBV2
DNA: TGTGCCAGCAGAGATAGCGGGGGGAGCTCCTACAATGAGCAGTTCTTC
CDR3: CASRDSGGSSYNEQFF

J: TRBJ1-1
D: TRBD1
size: .
V: TRBV4-1
DNA: TGTGCCAGCAGCCAAGGGGGAGGGGGCGGGGAAGCTTTCTTT
CDR3: CASSQGGGGGEAFF

J: TRBJ2-3
D: .
size: few
V: TRBV10-2
DNA: TGCGCCAGCAGTGAGAGGATTTTTTCAGGGACTAGCACAGATACGCAGTATTTT
CDR3: CASSERIFSGTSTDTQYF

J: TRBJ2-1
D: TRBD1
size: .
V: TRBV7-6
DNA: TGTGCCAGCAGCTTAGGGACAGGGAATTCCTACAATGAGCAGTTCTTC
CDR3: CASSLGTGNSYNEQFF

J: TRBJ2-7
D: TRBD2
size: .
V: TRBV7-6
DNA: TGTGCCAGCAGCTTAGCATGGGGAGGGAACGAGCAGTACTTC
CDR3: CASSLAWGGNEQYF

J: TRBJ2-7
D: TRBD2
size: .
V: TRBV20-1
DNA: TGCAGTGCTAGGAGGCCTAGCGGACCCTACGAGCAGTACTTC
CDR3: CSARRPSGPYEQYF